The rows below give T cell receptor beta chains drawn from one sample of a study of prognosis after radiotherapy for stage I lung cancer. Each CDR3 protein is one row after TCRdb ran MiXCR on the multiplex PCR reads. The table has some 17,000 distinct CDR3 sequences, around 40% seen once. The sample here was PBMCs, taken before or after stereotactic body radiation therapy (not recorded which). The source of these receptors is a donor aged 50 or older with non-small cell lung cancer. Each CDR3 is given with its conserved first and last residue. A D gene is named only where the DNA matches it firmly. Where a row states a size, it is once, few, many or the class of an expanded clone; other rows omit it.

size: -
V: TRBV20-1
J: TRBJ2-7
D: TRBD1
DNA: TGCAGTGCTCCGCGGTGGGACAGCAGCTCCTACGATCAGTACTTC
CDR3: CSAPRWDSSSYDQYF

size: -
V: TRBV7-9
J: TRBJ2-3
D: -
DNA: TGTGCCAGCAGCCGCTACAGGGTTAGCACAGATACGCAGTATTTT
CDR3: CASSRYRVSTDTQYF

size: medium-sized
V: TRBV2
J: TRBJ1-6
D: TRBD1
DNA: TGTGCCAGCAGGGAACAGGGGGATTCACCCCTCCACTTT
CDR3: CASREQGDSPLHF

size: many
V: TRBV10-2
J: TRBJ2-5
D: -
DNA: TGCGCCAGCAGTGAGGGAGGGGGGTGGGGGAGGGAAGAGACCCAGTACTTC
CDR3: CASSEGGGWGREETQYF

size: many
V: TRBV6-1
J: TRBJ2-7
D: -
DNA: TGTGCCAGCAGCTTTGGACAGTACTCCTACGAGCAGTACTTC
CDR3: CASSFGQYSYEQYF

size: -
V: TRBV19
J: TRBJ2-2
D: TRBD1
DNA: TGTGCCAGTACCCCCAGTTGGGGACAGCTGAACATCGAGGAGCTGTTTTTT
CDR3: CASTPSWGQLNIEELFF

size: many
V: TRBV19
J: TRBJ1-2
D: -
DNA: TGTGCCAGTACCGGGGGCGGATACTATGGCTACACCTTC
CDR3: CASTGGGYYGYTF

size: many
V: TRBV11-3
J: TRBJ2-3
D: TRBD2
DNA: TGTGCCAGCAGTTCTAGCGGGGGAATAGATACGCAGTATTTT
CDR3: CASSSSGGIDTQYF

size: -
V: TRBV6-2/TRBV6-3
J: TRBJ1-3
D: -
DNA: TGTGCCAGCTCTCTGGAGGGTTCAATTGGAAACACCATATATTTT
CDR3: CASSLEGSIGNTIYF

size: -
V: TRBV6-2/TRBV6-3
J: TRBJ2-7
D: -
DNA: TGTGCCAACATGTCAGCAATCGCCTACGAGCAGTACTTC
CDR3: CANMSAIAYEQYF

size: medium-sized
V: TRBV28
J: TRBJ1-2
D: TRBD1
DNA: TGTGCCAGCAGTCCCCTCGGTGGCAGGGGGCTTGGCTACACCTTC
CDR3: CASSPLGGRGLGYTF

size: -
V: TRBV6-1
J: TRBJ2-2
D: -
DNA: TGTGCCAGCAGTGAATTCGGGACATCGAACACCTGGGAGCTGTTTTTT
CDR3: CASSEFGTSNTWELFF

size: medium-sized
V: TRBV20-1
J: TRBJ2-1
D: TRBD2
DNA: TGCAGTGCTCCGACTAGCGGGAGTGTTGAGCAGTTCTTC
CDR3: CSAPTSGSVEQFF

size: -
V: TRBV27
J: TRBJ2-1
D: TRBD2
DNA: TGTGCCAGCAGTTTAAGCGGGGTCACCTACAATGAGCAGTTCTTC
CDR3: CASSLSGVTYNEQFF

size: many
V: TRBV20-1
J: TRBJ2-7
D: -
DNA: TGCAGTGCATGGTACCCTTTGCGGGGCCTCTCCTACGAGCAGTACTTC
CDR3: CSAWYPLRGLSYEQYF

size: many
V: TRBV12-3/TRBV12-4
J: TRBJ1-6
D: -
DNA: TGTGCCAGCAGTTTCCGCCAGGGTGGCAATTCACCCCTCCACTTT
CDR3: CASSFRQGGNSPLHF

size: -
V: TRBV6-2/TRBV6-3
J: TRBJ2-3
D: -
DNA: TGTGCCAGCGGTTTTCCCTGGACTCACAGCACAGATACGCAGTATTTT
CDR3: CASGFPWTHSTDTQYF

size: many
V: TRBV5-8
J: TRBJ1-4
D: -
DNA: TGTGCCAGCAGCATAGGGATTTCGACTAATGAAAAACTGTTTTTT
CDR3: CASSIGISTNEKLFF

size: -
V: TRBV28
J: TRBJ2-7
D: TRBD1
DNA: TGTGCCAGCAGTTCAATGGACAGGGCGGTAAAGCAGTACTTC
CDR3: CASSSMDRAVKQYF

size: medium-sized
V: TRBV12-3/TRBV12-4
J: TRBJ2-3
D: -
DNA: TGTGCCAGCAGTTTGGCTCCCGTGAATACGCAGTATTTT
CDR3: CASSLAPVNTQYF

size: medium-sized
V: TRBV12-3/TRBV12-4
J: TRBJ2-3
D: -
DNA: TGTGCCAGCAGTCGGGACGGGAGCACAGATACGCAGTATTTT
CDR3: CASSRDGSTDTQYF

size: many
V: TRBV10-3
J: TRBJ1-6
D: -
DNA: TGTGCCATCAGTGAGTCGGGACAAGATAATTCACCCCTCCACTTT
CDR3: CAISESGQDNSPLHF

size: -
V: TRBV4-3
J: TRBJ2-4
D: -
DNA: TGCGCCAGCAGCCAAAGTCTCCGCGACATTCAGTACTTC
CDR3: CASSQSLRDIQYF

size: -
V: TRBV7-3
J: TRBJ2-2
D: -
DNA: TGTGCCAGCAGCTTAAAGGGCGGGGAGCTGTTTTTT
CDR3: CASSLKGGELFF

size: -
V: TRBV2
J: TRBJ2-7
D: TRBD2
DNA: TGTGCCAGCAAAACGGGACTAGCGTCTTACGAGCGGTACTTC
CDR3: CASKTGLASYERYF

size: -
V: TRBV6-1
J: TRBJ2-4
D: TRBD1
DNA: TGTGCCAGCAGGGATACAGGGGTTCAGTACTTC
CDR3: CASRDTGVQYF

size: -
V: TRBV11-3
J: TRBJ2-1
D: -
DNA: TGTGCCAGCAGCTTAGATGTTGGGGACGTCTCCTACAATGAGCAGTTCTTC
CDR3: CASSLDVGDVSYNEQFF

size: -
V: TRBV19
J: TRBJ2-6
D: -
DNA: TGTGCCAGTAGTATGGTATCTGGGGCCAACGTCCTGACTTTC
CDR3: CASSMVSGANVLTF